This T cell receptor beta chain appears in the sequencing data of a study of a mutant IDH1 vaccine in newly diagnosed glioma (dated by TCRdb to 2020 to 2022). For the wider study: Patients received eight vaccinations in weeks 1, 3, 5, 7, 11, 15, 19 and 23, corresponding to visits V03 through V10. Vaccination started 4-6 weeks after radiotherapy alone, or was given together with temozolomide cycles in the groups whose treatment included chemotherapy. Of the approximately 35 treated patients, approximately 62% were male and roughly 38% were female, and a mean age of around 40 years was recorded. Before enrollment, patients had received standard therapy of radiotherapy alone, temozolomide alone, or radiochemotherapy with temozolomide; most received the combination. Six visits were used for peripheral blood collection: V03 (baseline), V05, V07, V10, V12 and V13. Longitudinal TCRB deep sequencing was performed for about two dozen treated patients wherever samples were available for exploratory analyses.

The junction carries 24 bases between V and J, which are trimmed by 5 bases and 8 bases respectively. CDR1 and CDR2, per the germline V gene (reference sequence), are LNHDA and SQIVND. The CDR3 goes from the cysteine to the phenylalanine over 16 residues. The read is trimmed to its CDR3 DNA, 48 bases read in frame from base 1. What the work shows at the level of the full study, not this receptor alone: Pseudoprogression appeared unrelated to alterations in the top peripheral T cell clonotypes detected by TCRB sequencing. Availability determined which PBMC samples were chosen for TCRB deep sequencing. The authors stated that sample limitations prevented analyses of patient blood samples from being reproduced. Immune responses induced by the vaccine were seen in around 93% of patients across multiple MHC alleles.

Regarding this clone: Its binding antigen is unknown. Base quality data are lacking; no much larger clone is found one base away.

The sample's time point label is to be understood as: week 11, during vaccination. Every vaccine dose consisted of 300 ug of a 20-mer mutant IDH1 peptide in Montanide, administered subcutaneously together with topical imiquimod. Newly diagnosed WHO grade 3 or 4 IDH1-mutant astrocytomas showing loss of nuclear ATRX were present in the donors. The samples were drawn from NOA16, a multicentre, single-arm, open-label phase I trial in Germany that tested a mutant IDH1 peptide vaccine in humans for the first time. Genomic DNA for TCRB sequencing was extracted from EDTA blood using the DNeasy Blood and Tissue Kit. Library creation used the immunoSEQ multiplex PCR assay. Rearranged TCR beta chain sequences were amplified using the hsTCRB Kit according to the manufacturer's protocol. TCRB libraries were sequenced on an Illumina MiSeq. The original pipeline was this. The proprietary platform of the kit vendor was used for demultiplexing, trimming and gene mapping. Entries here come from immuneACCESS through TCRdb and include only in-frame sequences with V and J called. Some clones fail to appear in such tables; in the studies checked, an unresolved V gene covers under half of the shortfall, and the cause of the remainder is unknown. Clone size and the V and J calls come from that table; the DNA yielded D and trimming. The sample table lists around 130,000 clones, 80% of them with a count of one. The top ten clones comprise under 5.5% of the sample.

This receptor chain uses TRBV19 and TRBJ1-2; the D segment could be TRBD1, given 6 matching bases. The sequence was collected from a man in his forties or fifties with glioma. The sample in question was PBMCs, obtained from a glioma patient whose treatment included an IDH1 peptide vaccine. The bases are TGTGCCAGTAGTGAAGTCCGGACACTTTTCAGGGGCGGCTACACCTTC. This sequence encodes CASSEVRTLFRGGYTF.